This TCR beta chain appears in the sequencing data of a study of vaccination and CD4 T cells after COVID-19. Across the whole study: Two Hispanic individuals were among six male and four female convalescent patients.

CD4+ T cells that had been cultured provided DNA sequenced with the Oncomine TCR Beta short-read assay. Cultures of CD4+ T cells served as the source for extracting genomic DNA. TCRdb called the PCR reads again in MiXCR, with one record for every CDR3 protein. The profile shows 6,000 to 8,500 distinct CDR3 sequences, roughly 32% of them singletons. Germline CDR1 and CDR2: SEHNR and FQNEAQ (reference sequence). V gave up 6 bases and J gave up 0 bases, with 11 bases separating them. This CDR3 has 14 amino acids. Specified treatment: 10-day PBMC culture with coronavirus spike peptide pools or control peptides (ViraFEST assay). Gathering of the CD4+ T cells, from the unexposed donor, took place before the COVID-19 pandemic (2011-2018). ViraFEST used peptide pools to expand antigen-specific T cells and subsequently sequenced their TCRs. Where cells permitted, unexposed-donor CD4+ T cells were probed with SARS-CoV-2 S/N and four cold-coronavirus spikes.

This clonotype was detected only a few times. Its specificity is unknown. Whole-study results and caveats: Early post-infection timepoints were not included, and relatively few convalescent patients were studied.

Sequencing was performed on CD4+ T cells from blood, cultured in vitro. This receptor was taken from a human donor in good health. This chain links TRBV7-9 with TRBJ2-5; a possible D gene is TRBD2 (6 bases). This chain's CDR3 is CASSREVYQETQYF. CDR3 sequence (DNA): TGTGCCAGCAGTAGGGAGGTCTACCAAGAGACCCAGTACTTC. The full variable domain, completed using reference TRBV7-9 and TRBJ2-5, is DTGVSQNPRHKITKRGQNVTFRCDPISEHNRLYWYRQTLGQGPEFLTYFQNEAQLEKSRLLSDRFSAERPKGSFSTLEIQRTEQGDSAMYLCASSREVYQETQYFGPGTRLLVL.